Listed here is a single TCR beta chain. Germline assignment: CDR1 SGHVS and CDR2 FNYEAQ. Losses at the gene ends were 5 bases for V and 1 base for J; bases not matched to a gene: 6. The CDR3 is 15 amino acids. This sample stems from a study of blood T cell repertoires in COVID-19. Study background: Nucleic acid was either cDNA or gDNA, and it came from T cells, B-cell-depleted T cells, or PBMCs.

Per the original methods: How many nucleated cells were present was estimated from reference gene primer amplification. Assay used: immunoSEQ multiplex PCR; TCRdb lists only in-frame clones, some missing. From that table come the V and J calls and clone size; the DNA was used to work out D and trimming. The sample has approximately 77,000 clones, 75% to 85% seen once; the top ten hold under 5.5%. This chain connects TRBV7-6 to TRBJ1-1; 8 nucleotides align to TRBD1. Sequenced sample: peripheral blood. This sequence originates from a woman in her 70s with acute or convalescent COVID-19. In DNA form, the CDR3 reads TGTGCCAGCAGCCCCGGACAGGGCAGGAACACTGAAGCTTTCTTT. This encodes CASSPGQGRNTEAFF.